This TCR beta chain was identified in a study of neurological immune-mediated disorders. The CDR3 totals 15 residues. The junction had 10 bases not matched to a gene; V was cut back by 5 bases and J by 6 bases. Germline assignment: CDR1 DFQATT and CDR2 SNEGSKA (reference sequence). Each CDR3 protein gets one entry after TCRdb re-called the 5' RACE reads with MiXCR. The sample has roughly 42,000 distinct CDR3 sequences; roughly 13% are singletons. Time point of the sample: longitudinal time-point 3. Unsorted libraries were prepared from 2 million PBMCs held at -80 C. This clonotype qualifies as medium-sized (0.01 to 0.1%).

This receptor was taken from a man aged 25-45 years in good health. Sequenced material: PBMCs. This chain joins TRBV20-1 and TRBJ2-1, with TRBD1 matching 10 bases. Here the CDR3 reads CSAPPGTGDSNEQFF. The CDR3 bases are TGCAGTGCTCCTCCCGGGACAGGGGACTCCAATGAGCAGTTCTTC.